These 9 T cell receptor beta chains were sequenced from one sample in a study of response to subunit inactivated influenza vaccine. One entry per CDR3 protein results from TCRdb running MiXCR on the RT-PCR reads. The table includes roughly 540,000 distinct CDR3 sequences, 20% to 25% detected once. These same data were also listed under a study on T cells expressing NK-cell markers. That work adds: Template switching by 5'RACE with UMIs generated the TCR beta cDNA.

The source was CD4+ T cells sorted from PBMCs, collected roughly 12 days after vaccination. All receptors derive from a man in his forties or fifties who received an inactivated influenza vaccine.

The CDR3 region is CASSLLDRSYEQYF. CDR3 coding DNA: TGTGCCAGCAGTTTACTGGACAGGTCCTACGAGCAGTACTTC. V gene TRBV27 combines with J gene TRBJ2-7, with TRBD1 identical over 7 bases. In germline, CDR1 is MNHEY, CDR2 SMNVEV (reference sequence). The CDR3 has 14 amino acids. V dropped 2 bases and J dropped 1; count of bases not matched to a gene: 2.

The rearrangement links TRBV6-1 to TRBJ2-1; 9 bases align to TRBD1. The germline V gene encodes CDR1 MNHNS and CDR2 SASEGT. V lost 5 bases, J lost 8 bases, and 13 bases stayed unmatched. The CDR3 has 16 amino acids. The CDR3 region is CASSQHTVDRGYEQFF. For the CDR3, the DNA is TGTGCCAGCAGTCAACACACCGTGGACAGGGGATATGAGCAGTTCTTC.

This clonotype occurred a few times. This chain connects TRBV4-1 to TRBJ1-3; D gene uncertain. Germline V gene lookup returns CDR1 MGHRA and CDR2 YSYEKL. Trimming left V 0 bases short and J 4 bases short, with 4 bases between. This CDR3 is 13 amino acids long. The CDR3 region is CASSQETGNTIYF. CDR3 nucleotide sequence: TGCGCCAGCAGCCAAGAAACCGGAAACACCATATATTTT.

The gene calls are TRBV7-3 and TRBJ2-1, with 7 bases that match TRBD2. The V segment lost 2 bases and the J segment 5 bases; nucleotides outside the gene matches: 12. The germline CDR1 and CDR2 sequences are SGHTA and FQGTGA. The CDR3 totals 17 residues. In nucleotides, the CDR3 is TGTGCCAGCAGCTTAGGGTATGGGGCGGGAGTGAACAATGAGCAGTTCTTC. This codes for CASSLGYGAGVNNEQFF. Variable domain in full (rest from reference TRBV7-3 and TRBJ2-1): GAGVSQTPSNKVTEKGKYVELRCDPISGHTALYWYRQSLGQGPEFLIYFQGTGAADDSGLPNDRFFAVRPEGSVSTLKIQRTERGDSAVYLCASSLGYGAGVNNEQFFGPGTRLTVL.

The rearrangement uses TRBV7-2 and TRBJ2-1, with 7 bases that match TRBD2. Germline lookup yields CDR1 SGHTA and CDR2 FQGNSA. V gave up 4 bases and J gave up 14 bases; unmatched junction bases: 8. The CDR3 totals 12 residues. CDR3 coding DNA: TGTGCCAGCAGCTACGTGGGGGGAGGGAAGTTCTTC. Protein: CASSYVGGGKFF.

V gene TRBV18 combines with J gene TRBJ2-7, with 9 nucleotides matching TRBD1. Germline CDR1 reads KGHSH; CDR2 reads LQKENI. CDR3 length: 15 amino acids. The ends lost 3 bases at V and 1 base at J; junction bases unmatched: 4. The CDR3 bases are TGTGCCAGCTCACCGGACAGGGGAATGTCCTACGAGCAGTACTTC. This gives the protein CASSPDRGMSYEQYF.

The V and J genes are TRBV7-3 and TRBJ1-1; 8 bases match TRBD1. V was pared by 0 bases and J by 4 bases, with 1 base of the junction left unmatched. CDR1 SGHTA and CDR2 FQGTGA come from the germline V gene. The CDR3 has 14 amino acids. CDR3 sequence reads: CASSLTDRGTEAFF. The CDR3, as DNA: TGTGCCAGCAGCTTAACAGACAGGGGCACTGAAGCTTTCTTT.

This chain uses TRBV10-3 with TRBJ2-1, with 11 bases identical to TRBD1. Germline CDR1 ENHRY, CDR2 SYGVKD. CDR3 length: 13 residues. The V segment lost 9 bases and the J segment 3 bases; nucleotides outside the gene matches: 1. CDR3 sequence (DNA): TGTGCCATGGGGACAGGGGGCTACAATGAGCAGTTCTTC. The encoded protein is CAMGTGGYNEQFF.

The V gene is TRBV6-4, the J gene TRBJ2-5, with 12 bases lining up with TRBD1. This CDR3 comprises 15 residues. Germline CDR1 is MRHNA and CDR2 is SNTAGT. After removal of 8 bases from V and 4 bases from J, the junction contained 8 bases not matched to a gene. Here the CDR3 reads CASHGTGGARETQYF. CDR3 DNA sequence: TGTGCCAGCCATGGGACAGGGGGCGCGAGAGAGACCCAGTACTTC.